What follows are 18 T cell receptor beta chains derived from one specimen sequenced in a study of T cell responses to AZD1222 COVID-19 vaccine (dated by TCRdb to the early 2020s). Sample time point, as interpreted from the label and publication: baseline before first vaccination. Interpreted using the paper, the treatment or condition label stands for: meningococcal conjugate vaccine given as trial control. To prepare the library, the immunoSEQ multiplex PCR assay was applied. This immuneACCESS table, as held by TCRdb, lists in-frame sequences with V and J called but not all clones. Of the missing ones, under half trace to an unresolved V gene in checked studies; the others have no known cause. The sample table lists some 99,000 clones, roughly 87% of them with a count of one. The top ten constitute roughly 13% of the sample. The sample was peripheral blood, taken on day 0 of MenACWY control vaccination. These receptor sequences come from an adult in good health.

The chain uses TRBV4-3 and TRBJ1-2; unclear D gene. The germline V gene has CDR1 LGHNA and CDR2 YSLEER. The CDR3 totals 20 residues. Trimming removed 0 bases from V and 1 base from J, with 24 bases in between. CDR3 bases: TGCGCCAGCAGCCAAGATAGATGGGTCGGCAGCCGAGACCTTAACTATGGCTACACCTTC. It yields the protein CASSQDRWVGSRDLNYGYTF.

This chain links TRBV6-5 with TRBJ2-5, with a tentative D call TRBD2 (6 bases). Trimming removed 0 bases at V and 3 bases at J, with 11 bases between. CDR1 is MNHEY, CDR2 SVGAGI, per germline. The CDR3 extends over 15 amino acids. CDR3 loop: CASSYSGGGEETQYF. As DNA, the CDR3 is TGTGCCAGCAGTTACTCGGGGGGTGGGGAAGAGACCCAGTACTTC.

The gene calls are TRBV15 and TRBJ2-1; 7 positions match TRBD2. Trimming at V came to 0 bases and at J to 8 bases, leaving 7 bases not matched to a gene. Germline V gene lookup returns CDR1 LNHNV and CDR2 YYDKDF (reference sequence). This CDR3 has 15 amino acids. CDR3 in DNA: TGTGCCACCAGCAGAGACGGCGGGAGTTCCGATGAGCAGTTCTTC. Residues: CATSRDGGSSDEQFF.

The rearrangement uses TRBV7-2 and TRBJ2-3; D gene unclear. The CDR3 has 15 residues. Germline CDR1 reads SGHTA; CDR2 reads FQGNSA. V was shortened by 6 bases and J by 1 base, with 14 bases between the two germline ends. For the CDR3, the DNA is TGTGCCAGCAGAGAGCCCAGAGAGGGCACAGATACGCAGTATTTT. Its translation: CASREPREGTDTQYF.

The rearrangement joins TRBV4-1 to TRBJ1-1, with a weak D call TRBD1 (6 bases). V gave up 4 bases and J gave up 4 bases, with 13 bases separating them. CDR3 length equals 14 residues. Germline V lookup: CDR1 MGHRA, CDR2 YSYEKL. As DNA, the CDR3 is TGCGCCAGCAGCCCCCGAGAGGGGGGCACTGAAGCTTTCTTT. Residues: CASSPREGGTEAFF.

The CDR3 region has the DNA TGTGCCAGCAGCTCCCCCACCGGGGAGCTGTTTTTT. Its protein is CASSSPTGELFF. The chain joins TRBV5-6 to TRBJ2-2, with D uncertain. The V end was cut by 3 bases, the J end by 4 bases, with 4 bases between. Germline V lookup: CDR1 SGHDT, CDR2 YYEEEE. The CDR3 loop spans 12 amino acids.

The V call is TRBV12-3 or TRBV12-4, the J call TRBJ1-1; D unresolved. The V gene lost 5 bases and the J gene lost 5 bases, with 9 bases spanning the gap. This CDR3 comprises 12 residues. CDR3: CASSPGGTEAFF. The CDR3 DNA follows: TGTGCCAGCAGTCCGGGAGGGACTGAAGCTTTCTTT.

V gene TRBV6-1 combines with J gene TRBJ1-1; 9 bases fit TRBD1. This CDR3 comprises 15 residues. With 2 bases clipped from V and 11 bases from J, the junction kept 12 bases outside the gene matches. Germline assignment: CDR1 MNHNS and CDR2 SASEGT. The CDR3 loop is CASSEWTGADVGAFF. Here the CDR3 DNA reads TGTGCCAGCAGTGAATGGACAGGGGCAGATGTTGGGGCTTTCTTT.

The chain is built from TRBV6-5 and TRBJ1-1; TRBD1 matches at 7 bases. With V trimmed by 11 bases and J by 4 bases, 16 bases remained unmatched. The germline gives CDR1 MNHEY, CDR2 SVGAGI. The CDR3 is 15 residues long. The CDR3 sequence: CAVGGRGLSGTEAFF. The CDR3 DNA reads TGTGCCGTTGGGGGGAGGGGGCTGAGTGGCACTGAAGCTTTCTTT.

The rearrangement uses TRBV7-9 and TRBJ2-1; 9 positions match TRBD2. Germline CDR1 SEHNR, CDR2 FQNEAQ (reference sequence). The junction had 10 bases not matched to a gene; V was cut back by 2 bases and J by 8 bases. CDR3 length: 16 amino acids. The CDR3 here is CASSLIRGTSFYEQFF. The CDR3 coding sequence is TGTGCCAGCAGCTTAATCAGGGGGACTAGCTTTTATGAGCAGTTCTTC.

This sequence joins TRBV4-1 and TRBJ1-4; 10 bases fit TRBD1. Per the germline V gene, CDR1 is MGHRA and CDR2 is YSYEKL. Trimming cost V 0 bases and J 8 bases; bases outside gene matches: 6. CDR3 length: 16 amino acids. The CDR3, as DNA: TGCGCCAGCAGCCAAGAGAGGACAGGGGGGAAGGAAAAACTGTTTTTT. It specifies CASSQERTGGKEKLFF.

J is TRBJ2-6 and V is TRBV9; TRBD2 agrees at 7 bases. Trimming took 0 bases from V and 2 from J; bases not matched to a gene: 5. The germline V gene has CDR1 SGDLS and CDR2 YYNGEE. This CDR3 has 17 amino acids. The CDR3 DNA reads TGTGCCAGCAGCGTAGCCCCGGGGGGAACTGGGGCCAACGTCCTGACTTTC. Its translation is CASSVAPGGTGANVLTF.

The genes are TRBV4-2 and TRBJ2-1, with TRBD2 matching 12 bases. After removal of 1 base from V and 6 bases from J, the junction contained 4 bases not matched to a gene. Germline lookup yields CDR1 LGHNA and CDR2 YNFKEQ. The CDR3 loop spans 16 amino acids. CDR3 amino acids: CASSQGLAGGGNEQFF. DNA of the CDR3: TGTGCCAGCAGCCAAGGGCTAGCGGGAGGGGGCAATGAGCAGTTCTTC.

This sequence joins TRBV3-1 (or the pseudogene TRBV3-2) and TRBJ1-6; D uncertain. The CDR3 spans 14 residues. Germline V gene sequence: CDR1 LGHDT, CDR2 YNNKEL (reference sequence). The V and J ends lost 2 bases and 7 bases respectively, with 9 bases between them. CDR3 coding DNA: TGTGCCAGCAGCCAAAATCTAGGCAATTCACCCCTCCACTTT. Amino acid sequence: CASSQNLGNSPLHF.

V usage is TRBV9 and J usage is TRBJ2-7; 9 positions match TRBD2. V lost 8 bases to trimming and J lost 0 bases; unmatched junction nucleotides: 3. The CDR3 covers 13 residues. Germline lookup yields CDR1 SGDLS and CDR2 YYNGEE. The CDR3 coding sequence is TGTGCCAGATTTAGCGGGAGCTCCTACGAGCAGTACTTC. Translation: CARFSGSSYEQYF.

The CDR3 here is CASMVAQLTDTQYF. The CDR3 bases are TGTGCCAGCATGGTGGCTCAACTTACAGATACGCAGTATTTT. The rearrangement uses TRBV28 and TRBJ2-3; no definite D call. V was cut by 7 bases and J by 3 bases, with 14 bases left in between. CDR1 and CDR2 from the germline V gene are MDHEN and SYDVKM. The CDR3 has 14 residues.

This clone was detected only once. The chain couples TRBV7-7 to TRBJ2-5, with D perhaps given as TRBD1 or TRBD2 (6 bases each). The CDR3 runs to 19 residues. Germline V CDR1 and CDR2: SSHAT, FNYEAQ (reference sequence). The V end was cut by 3 bases, the J end by 1 base, with 24 bases between. The CDR3 reads CASSFRDLRRGRGQETQYF. The CDR3 DNA reads as TGTGCCAGCAGCTTTCGCGATCTCCGGCGGGGCAGGGGCCAAGAGACCCAGTACTTC.

The CDR3 sequence is CASSPRSGGEKLFF. The CDR3 DNA reads as TGCGCCAGCAGCCCCCGGTCCGGGGGGGAAAAACTGTTTTTT. This chain links TRBV5-1 with TRBJ1-4; D perhaps matches TRBD1 (5 bases). The germline V and J ends were trimmed by 4 bases and 8 bases, with 15 bases remaining between them. CDR3 length equals 14 residues. CDR1 and CDR2 (germline): SGHRS, YFSETQ.